The clone carrying this TCR beta chain has at least ten counts. These data come from a study of neurological immune-mediated disorders. Time point given: longitudinal time-point 3. The CDR3 extends over 15 amino acids. The V end lost 6 bases, the J end lost 2 bases, and 12 bases lay between the germline ends. Germline V CDR1 and CDR2: KGHDR, SFDVKD. The cDNA was produced through 5'RACE with 10-nucleotide random UMIs. TCRdb re-called the 5' RACE reads with MiXCR, one entry per CDR3 protein. The table lists roughly 100,000 distinct CDR3 sequences, about 10% of them singletons, with under 3.5% in the top ten.

The sample was PBMCs. The clonotype was recovered from a female donor with HTLV-1-associated myelopathy (HAM/TSP). The genes are TRBV24-1 and TRBJ2-2; D possibly matches TRBD1 or TRBD2 (6 bases each). This chain's CDR3 is CATSPGARNTGELFF. In DNA, the CDR3 is TGTGCCACCAGTCCGGGGGCAAGAAACACCGGGGAGCTGTTTTTT.